This entry is about one T cell receptor beta chain. Antigen unknown. TCRdb's copy holds only in-frame clones and misses some; the assay was immunoSEQ multiplex PCR. The table has 55,000 to 65,000 clones, around 87% seen once. The data were obtained in a study of OX40 agonist ivuxolimab in advanced cancers. Study-wide background: Patients got intravenous ivuxolimab at 0.01 to 10 mg/kg every 2 weeks. The dose-escalation group included hepatocellular carcinoma, melanoma, renal cell carcinoma and head and neck cancer. There were three patients with partial responses, one having hepatocellular carcinoma and two cutaneous melanoma. Findings of the study overall: By week 6 at 0.1 to 3.0 mg/kg, blood CD4+ and CD8+ T cells had expanded clonally.

The sample was CD4+ or CD8+ T cells sorted from blood, taken in a trial of the OX40 agonist ivuxolimab. The sequence came from an adult with an advanced solid tumor such as melanoma, head and neck, liver or kidney cancer.

The CDR3 loop is CAWSVHRRRPQQYF. The DNA of the CDR3 is TGTGCCTGGAGTGTACATCGGAGGCGCCCCCAGCAGTACTTC. The chain couples TRBV30 to TRBJ2-7; D is perhaps TRBD2 (5 bases). The CDR3 extends over 14 amino acids. Germline CDR1 GTSNPN, CDR2 SVGIG (reference sequence). The ends were cut back, 0 bases at V and 8 bases at J, with 17 bases in the middle.